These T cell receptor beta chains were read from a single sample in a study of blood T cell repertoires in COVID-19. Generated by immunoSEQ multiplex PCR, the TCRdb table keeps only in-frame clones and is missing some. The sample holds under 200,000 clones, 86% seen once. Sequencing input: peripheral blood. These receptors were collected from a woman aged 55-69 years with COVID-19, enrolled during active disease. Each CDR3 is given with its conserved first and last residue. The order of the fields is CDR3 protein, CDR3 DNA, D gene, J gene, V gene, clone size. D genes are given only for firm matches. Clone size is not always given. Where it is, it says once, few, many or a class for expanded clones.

CDR3: CASSQGAGLNEQYF; DNA: TGTGCCAGCAGCCAAGGGGCAGGGCTAAACGAGCAGTACTTC; D: .; J: TRBJ2-7; V: TRBV14; size: once
CDR3: CASSFRGRHTEAFF; DNA: TGTGCCAGCAGTTTCAGGGGGAGGCACACTGAAGCTTTCTTT; D: TRBD1; J: TRBJ1-1; V: TRBV28; size: .
CDR3: CASSLGQGVGEQYF; DNA: TGCGCCAGCAGCTTGGGACAGGGGGTCGGCGAGCAGTACTTC; D: TRBD1; J: TRBJ2-7; V: TRBV5-1; size: .
CDR3: CASSSGGQGALANYGYTF; DNA: TGTGCCAGTAGTAGCGGGGGACAGGGGGCTTTGGCTAACTATGGCTACACCTTC; D: TRBD1; J: TRBJ1-2; V: TRBV19; size: .
CDR3: CASSQGAGGANTGELFF; DNA: TGCGCCAGCAGCCAGGGAGCGGGAGGGGCGAACACCGGGGAGCTGTTTTTT; D: TRBD2; J: TRBJ2-2; V: TRBV4-3; size: .
CDR3: CASGLGGSDQPQHF; DNA: TGTGCTAGTGGTTTGGGTGGCAGTGATCAGCCCCAGCATTTT; D: .; J: TRBJ1-5; V: TRBV12-5; size: once
CDR3: CAWNRGLGTQYF; DNA: TGTGCCTGGAACAGGGGGCTGGGGACCCAGTACTTC; D: TRBD1; J: TRBJ2-5; V: TRBV30; size: once
CDR3: CASSPRRRGWEGMYYGYTF; DNA: TGTGCCAGCAGCCCGAGGAGAAGGGGGTGGGAGGGAATGTACTATGGCTACACCTTC; D: .; J: TRBJ1-2; V: TRBV7-2; size: .
CDR3: CASSQMAAGRGYGYTF; DNA: TGCGCCAGCAGCCAAATGGCGGCAGGGAGGGGGTATGGCTACACCTTC; D: .; J: TRBJ1-2; V: TRBV4-3; size: .
CDR3: CATSDPGAGGNEQFF; DNA: TGTGCCACCAGTGACCCCGGGGCGGGGGGCAATGAGCAGTTCTTC; D: TRBD2; J: TRBJ2-1; V: TRBV24-1; size: .
CDR3: CASRGSGATNEKLFF; DNA: TGTGCCAGCAGGGGCTCGGGGGCAACTAATGAAAAACTGTTTTTT; D: .; J: TRBJ1-4; V: TRBV28; size: .
CDR3: CASSYALRGTEAFF; DNA: TGTGCCAGCAGTTATGCCCTCAGGGGCACTGAAGCTTTCTTT; D: .; J: TRBJ1-1; V: TRBV6-2/TRBV6-3; size: .
CDR3: CASSYDPRGSSYEQYF; DNA: TGTGCCAGCAGTTACGACCCCCGCGGGAGCTCCTACGAGCAGTACTTC; D: TRBD2; J: TRBJ2-7; V: TRBV6-5; size: .
CDR3: CASSQNLADPYEQYF; DNA: TGCGCCAGCAGCCAGAACCTAGCGGACCCCTACGAGCAGTACTTC; D: TRBD2; J: TRBJ2-7; V: TRBV4-3; size: .
CDR3: CASRPRDRPYYGYTF; DNA: TGTGCCAGCAGGCCACGGGACAGGCCATACTATGGCTACACCTTC; D: TRBD1; J: TRBJ1-2; V: TRBV6-5; size: once
CDR3: CASSSRDRAYTF; DNA: TGTGCCAGCAGCTCCCGGGACAGGGCCTACACCTTC; D: TRBD1; J: TRBJ1-2; V: TRBV7-9; size: few
CDR3: CASSLPRDRGRTPLHF; DNA: TGTGCCAGCAGCCTCCCCCGGGACAGGGGGCGGACACCCCTCCACTTT; D: TRBD1; J: TRBJ1-6; V: TRBV7-2; size: .
CDR3: CAVKEISYNEQFF; DNA: TGTGCGGTTAAGGAGATTTCCTACAATGAGCAGTTCTTC; D: .; J: TRBJ2-1; V: TRBV10-3; size: .
CDR3: CASSVRANNSPLHF; DNA: TGTGCCAGCAGCGTCAGGGCCAATAATTCACCCCTCCACTTT; D: .; J: TRBJ1-6; V: TRBV9; size: .
CDR3: CASSLQATPSTDTQYF; DNA: TGTGCCAGCAGCTTACAAGCGACGCCTAGCACAGATACGCAGTATTTT; D: .; J: TRBJ2-3; V: TRBV7-9; size: .
CDR3: CASSLSQKNTEAFF; DNA: TGTGCCAGCAGCTTATCCCAGAAGAACACTGAAGCTTTCTTT; D: .; J: TRBJ1-1; V: TRBV7-9; size: .
CDR3: CAISEQASGRVDEQFF; DNA: TGTGCCATCAGTGAGCAGGCTAGCGGGAGGGTCGATGAGCAGTTCTTC; D: TRBD2; J: TRBJ2-1; V: TRBV10-3; size: .
CDR3: CASSAPGTSRTGELFF; DNA: TGTGCCAGCAGCGCGCCCGGGACTAGCAGAACCGGGGAGCTGTTTTTT; D: TRBD2; J: TRBJ2-2; V: TRBV7-2; size: .
CDR3: CAWSQWERGEQFF; DNA: TGTGCCTGGAGTCAGTGGGAGCGGGGTGAGCAGTTCTTC; D: TRBD2; J: TRBJ2-1; V: TRBV30; size: .
CDR3: CASSLFGQGVKTQYF; DNA: TGTGCCAGCAGTTTATTTGGACAGGGTGTAAAGACCCAGTACTTC; D: TRBD1; J: TRBJ2-5; V: TRBV28; size: few
CDR3: CASSKGASGIFNEQFF; DNA: TGCGCCAGCAGCAAGGGGGCTAGCGGGATTTTCAATGAGCAGTTCTTC; D: TRBD2; J: TRBJ2-1; V: TRBV4-3; size: .
CDR3: CASSFVSEPVYEQYF; DNA: TGTGCCAGCAGTTTTGTGTCCGAGCCCGTTTACGAGCAGTACTTC; D: .; J: TRBJ2-7; V: TRBV27; size: .
CDR3: CAIKKSEGYTF; DNA: TGTGCCATAAAGAAATCAGAAGGCTACACCTTC; D: .; J: TRBJ1-2; V: TRBV9; size: .
CDR3: CASRSASGRAGYIQYF; DNA: TGCGCCAGCAGGTCCGCTAGCGGGAGGGCCGGGTACATTCAGTACTTC; D: TRBD2; J: TRBJ2-4; V: TRBV5-1; size: once
CDR3: CASSSRVAGVSYEQYF; DNA: TGTGCCAGCTCATCACGCGTAGCGGGAGTCTCCTACGAGCAGTACTTC; D: TRBD2; J: TRBJ2-7; V: TRBV18; size: .
CDR3: CASSFNRDTSYEQYF; DNA: TGTGCCAGCAGCTTTAACCGGGACACCTCCTACGAGCAGTACTTC; D: .; J: TRBJ2-7; V: TRBV7-3; size: .
CDR3: CASTRRTGNTDTQYF; DNA: TGTGCCAGCACCCGCCGTACAGGGAACACAGATACGCAGTATTTT; D: .; J: TRBJ2-3; V: TRBV2; size: .
CDR3: CASTLSAGEGTYEQYF; DNA: TGTGCCAGCACCCTCTCAGCGGGAGAGGGAACCTACGAGCAGTACTTC; D: TRBD2; J: TRBJ2-7; V: TRBV7-2; size: .
CDR3: CASSRTGEVALHF; DNA: TGTGCCAGCAGTAGGACAGGGGAAGTCGCCCTCCACTTT; D: TRBD1; J: TRBJ1-6; V: TRBV6-2/TRBV6-3; size: .
CDR3: CASSLPTSGSSYNEQFF; DNA: TGTGCCAGCAGCCTCCCTACTAGCGGGAGCTCCTACAATGAGCAGTTCTTC; D: TRBD2; J: TRBJ2-1; V: TRBV14; size: .
CDR3: CASSYRSSQASPLHF; DNA: TGTGCCAGCAGTTACCGCTCTTCACAGGCTTCACCCCTCCACTTT; D: .; J: TRBJ1-6; V: TRBV6-5; size: .
CDR3: CASSESTGTDTQYF; DNA: TGCGCCAGCAGTGAGTCAACAGGCACAGATACGCAGTATTTT; D: .; J: TRBJ2-3; V: TRBV10-1; size: .
CDR3: CASSKGLAGGTGELFF; DNA: TGTGCCAGTAGTAAAGGACTAGCGGGAGGTACCGGGGAGCTGTTTTTT; D: TRBD2; J: TRBJ2-2; V: TRBV19; size: .
CDR3: CASSQDIPGNTIYF; DNA: TGCGCCAGCAGCCAAGATATCCCTGGAAACACCATATATTTT; D: .; J: TRBJ1-3; V: TRBV4-3; size: .
CDR3: CASSLWSGSRINYGYTF; DNA: TGCGCCAGCAGCTTGTGGTCAGGGTCCCGCATTAACTATGGCTACACCTTC; D: .; J: TRBJ1-2; V: TRBV5-1; size: .
CDR3: CAISDTNPGNSNYGYTF; DNA: TGTGCCATCAGTGATACGAACCCAGGTAACTCGAACTATGGCTACACCTTC; D: .; J: TRBJ1-2; V: TRBV10-3; size: once
CDR3: CASSQGDSSNEKLFF; DNA: TGCGCCAGCAGCCAAGGGGACAGCAGTAATGAAAAACTGTTTTTT; D: TRBD1; J: TRBJ1-4; V: TRBV4-1; size: .
CDR3: CASSPRANYGYTF; DNA: TGTGCCAGCAGCCCCAGGGCTAACTATGGCTACACCTTC; D: .; J: TRBJ1-2; V: TRBV6-5; size: .
CDR3: CASSSGQLSYNEQFF; DNA: TGTGCCAGCAGCTCGGGACAGCTCTCCTACAATGAGCAGTTCTTC; D: TRBD1; J: TRBJ2-1; V: TRBV7-2; size: .
CDR3: CATRRGTGLRGEPQHF; DNA: TGTGCCACCCGCCGCGGGACAGGGCTTCGCGGGGAGCCCCAGCATTTT; D: TRBD1; J: TRBJ1-5; V: TRBV28; size: .
CDR3: CASSLGRYSTDTQYF; DNA: TGCGCCAGCAGCTTGGGGAGGTATAGCACAGATACGCAGTATTTT; D: .; J: TRBJ2-3; V: TRBV5-1; size: .
CDR3: CASSATSGTSGNTGELFF; DNA: TGCGCCAGCAGCGCAACCTCCGGGACTAGCGGAAACACCGGGGAGCTGTTTTTT; D: TRBD2; J: TRBJ2-2; V: TRBV4-1; size: .
CDR3: CASSAADRAGNTIYF; DNA: TGTGCCAGTAGTGCCGCAGACAGGGCTGGAAACACCATATATTTT; D: TRBD1; J: TRBJ1-3; V: TRBV19; size: .
CDR3: CASRRQGVEPQHF; DNA: TGTGCCAGCAGGAGACAGGGTGTGGAGCCCCAGCATTTT; D: TRBD1; J: TRBJ1-5; V: TRBV6-6; size: .